This T cell receptor beta chain derives from a study of response to subunit inactivated influenza vaccine. J lost 3 bases, V lost 5 bases, and 6 bases had no gene match. CDR1 is PRHDT, CDR2 FYEKMQ, per germline (reference sequence). The CDR3 has 14 residues. TCRdb reprocessed the RT-PCR reads via MiXCR and lists one record per CDR3 protein. The data contain around 570,000 distinct CDR3 sequences, 6.5% to 8% of them singletons. V gene TRBV13 combines with J gene TRBJ2-7; 8 bases match TRBD2. The sample was PBMCs from blood, taken approximately 25 months after vaccination. The sequence was obtained from a man between 50 and 75 years old who received an inactivated influenza vaccine. This CDR3 is CASSHGRAFYEQYF. CDR3 DNA: TGTGCCAGCAGCCACGGGAGGGCCTTCTACGAGCAGTACTTC.